The sequence of this T cell receptor beta chain was determined in a study of blood T cell repertoires in COVID-19. Study-level information: Acute-phase and convalescent COVID-19 samples originated in the United States, Italy and Spain. The analysed material was cDNA or gDNA that came from T cells, B-cell-depleted T cells, or PBMCs.

Original data processing: Cell counts per sample came from amplifying reference gene primers. Clones were sequenced by immunoSEQ multiplex PCR, and TCRdb holds only the in-frame ones, with some missing. V, J and clone size reflect that table, while D and trimming were determined from the DNA. The table lists fewer than 250,000 clones, approximately 86% of them singletons. CDR3 size: 16 residues. J lost 8 bases, V lost 1 base, and 8 bases had no gene match. The germline CDR1 and CDR2 sequences are SGHAT and FQNNGV. The clonotype comes from an older woman who had recovered from COVID-19. Sample: peripheral blood. The chain has TRBV11-2 and TRBJ1-2; 12 nucleotides match TRBD1. This chain's CDR3 is CASSLASGTGGRGYTF. The CDR3, as DNA: TGTGCCAGCAGCTTAGCCTCAGGGACAGGGGGCAGGGGCTACACCTTC.